This T cell receptor beta chain is from a study of shared clonotypes between healthy human individuals. Participating donors were healthy, HIV-negative adults free of recent acute infections or vaccinations. Samples underwent the assay at deep level. This table comes from immunoSEQ multiplex PCR, and its TCRdb copy is limited to in-frame clones, with some not included. The sample yields about 1 million clones, 70% to 80% seen once. The CDR3 totals 12 residues. V was clipped by 4 bases and J by 5 bases, with 8 bases between them. The germline V gene has CDR1 SNHLY and CDR2 FYNNEI. The study, taken as a whole, reports: With few donors, the genetic and exposure-history diversity represented was limited.

The count of this clone is one. Its antigen remains unknown. The clonotype comes from a man between 18 and 29 years old in good health. The sample consisted of memory CD4+ T cells sorted from blood. Subset defined: CD45RA-negative fraction. This sequence joins TRBV2 and TRBJ1-1; D ambiguous. CDR3 region: CASSVRETEAFF. The CDR3 DNA reads TGTGCCAGCAGTGTCCGGGAAACTGAAGCTTTCTTT.